The clone carrying this TCR beta chain was counted between two and nine times. No antigen is known for it. The sample is drawn from a study of blood T cells in healthy people across ages. General study findings and limits: Strongly correlated with naive T cell percentage was TCR beta diversity.

Trimming took 8 bases from V and 4 from J, leaving 15 bases between them. Germline lookup yields CDR1 MNHEY and CDR2 SMNVEV (reference sequence). CDR3 length: 13 residues. Using a J-beta primer mix together with a sample-barcoded 5' primer, a second PCR was run for about 6 to 11 cycles. Each cDNA was tagged by a template-switch adaptor containing 12 random nucleotides. TCRdb passed the 5' RACE reads through MiXCR, listing each CDR3 protein once. Of around 970,000 distinct CDR3 sequences listed, roughly 51% are singletons. The specimen was blood. This TCR derives from a woman aged 55-70 years in good health. This chain uses TRBV27 with TRBJ2-7; D ambiguous. The DNA of the CDR3 is TGTGCCAGCGGCCCCATGGGGTGGTACGAGCAGTACTTC. This translates into CASGPMGWYEQYF.